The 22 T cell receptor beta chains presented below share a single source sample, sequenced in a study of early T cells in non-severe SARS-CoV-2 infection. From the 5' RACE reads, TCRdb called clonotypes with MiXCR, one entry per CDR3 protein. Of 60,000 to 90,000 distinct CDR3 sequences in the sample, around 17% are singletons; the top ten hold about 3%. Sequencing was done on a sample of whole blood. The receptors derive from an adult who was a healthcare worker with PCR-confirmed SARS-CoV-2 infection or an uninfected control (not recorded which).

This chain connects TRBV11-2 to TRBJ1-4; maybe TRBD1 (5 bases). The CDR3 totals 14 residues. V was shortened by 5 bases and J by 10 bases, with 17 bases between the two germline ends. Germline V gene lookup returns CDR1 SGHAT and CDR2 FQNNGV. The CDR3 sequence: CASSPLKGHGKLFF. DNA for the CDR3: TGTGCCAGCAGCCCGCTCAAGGGGCACGGAAAACTGTTTTTT.

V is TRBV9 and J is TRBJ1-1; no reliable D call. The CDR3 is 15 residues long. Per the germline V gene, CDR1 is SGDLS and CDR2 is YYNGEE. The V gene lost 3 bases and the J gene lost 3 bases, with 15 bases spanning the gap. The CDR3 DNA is TGTGCCAGCAGCGGATCAAGGCGCCTCGACACTGAAGCTTTCTTT. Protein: CASSGSRRLDTEAFF.

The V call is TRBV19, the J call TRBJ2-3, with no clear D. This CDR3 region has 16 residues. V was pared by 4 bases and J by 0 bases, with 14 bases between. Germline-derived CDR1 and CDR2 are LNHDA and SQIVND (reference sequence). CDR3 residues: CASSTRLTRSTDTQYF. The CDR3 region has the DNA TGTGCCAGTAGTACCAGACTGACTCGAAGCACAGATACGCAGTATTTT.

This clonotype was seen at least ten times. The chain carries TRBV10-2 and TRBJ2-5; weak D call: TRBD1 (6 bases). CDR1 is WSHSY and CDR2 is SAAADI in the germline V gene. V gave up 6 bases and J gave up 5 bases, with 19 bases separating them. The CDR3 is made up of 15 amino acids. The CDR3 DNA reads TGCGCCAGCAGGAGACAGGCCTGGGATGCGGAGACCCAGTACTTC. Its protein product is CASRRQAWDAETQYF.

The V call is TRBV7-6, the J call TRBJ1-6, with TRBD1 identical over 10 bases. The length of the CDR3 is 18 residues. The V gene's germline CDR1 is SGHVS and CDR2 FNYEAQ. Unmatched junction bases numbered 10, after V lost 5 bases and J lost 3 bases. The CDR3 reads CASSPRGGTGVYNSPLHF. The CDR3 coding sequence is TGTGCCAGCAGCCCCCGCGGCGGGACAGGGGTCTATAATTCACCCCTCCACTTT.

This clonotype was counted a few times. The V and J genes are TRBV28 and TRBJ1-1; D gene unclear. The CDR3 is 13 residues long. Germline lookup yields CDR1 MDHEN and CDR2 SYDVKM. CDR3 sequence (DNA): TGTGCTCATTTGGAGGCCCTGAACACTGAAGCTTTCTTT. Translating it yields CAHLEALNTEAFF.

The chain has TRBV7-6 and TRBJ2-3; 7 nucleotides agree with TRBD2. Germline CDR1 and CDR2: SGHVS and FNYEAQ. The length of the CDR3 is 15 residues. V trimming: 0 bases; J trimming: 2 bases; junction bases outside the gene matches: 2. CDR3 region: CASSLAGGFTDTQYF. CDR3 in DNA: TGTGCCAGCAGCTTAGCGGGAGGGTTCACAGATACGCAGTATTTT.

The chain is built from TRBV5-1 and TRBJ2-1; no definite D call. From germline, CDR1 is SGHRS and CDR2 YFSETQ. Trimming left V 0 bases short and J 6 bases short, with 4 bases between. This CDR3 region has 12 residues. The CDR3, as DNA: TGCGCCAGCAGCTTGGTAGCCAATGAGCAGTTCTTC. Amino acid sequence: CASSLVANEQFF.

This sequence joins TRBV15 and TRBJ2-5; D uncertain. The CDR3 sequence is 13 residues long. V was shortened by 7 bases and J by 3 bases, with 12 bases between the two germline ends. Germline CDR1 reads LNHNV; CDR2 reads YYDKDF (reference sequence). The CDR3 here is CATTPRREETQYF. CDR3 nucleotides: TGTGCCACCACCCCCAGACGAGAAGAGACCCAGTACTTC.

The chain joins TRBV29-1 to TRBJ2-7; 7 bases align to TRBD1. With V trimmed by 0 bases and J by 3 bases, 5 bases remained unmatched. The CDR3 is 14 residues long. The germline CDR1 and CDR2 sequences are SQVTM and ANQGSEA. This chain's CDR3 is CSVEERTGYYEQYF. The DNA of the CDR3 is TGCAGCGTTGAAGAACGGACAGGATACTACGAGCAGTACTTC.

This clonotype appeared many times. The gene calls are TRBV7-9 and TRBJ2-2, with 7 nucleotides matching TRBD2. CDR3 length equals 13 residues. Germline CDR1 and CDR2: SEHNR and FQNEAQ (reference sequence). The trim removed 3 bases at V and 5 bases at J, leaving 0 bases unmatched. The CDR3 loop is CASSFSGTGELFF. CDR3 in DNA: TGTGCCAGCAGCTTTAGCGGGACCGGGGAGCTGTTTTTT.

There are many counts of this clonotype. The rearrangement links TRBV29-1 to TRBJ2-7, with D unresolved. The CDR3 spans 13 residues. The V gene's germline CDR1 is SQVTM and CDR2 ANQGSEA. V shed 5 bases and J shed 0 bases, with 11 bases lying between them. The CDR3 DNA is TGCAGCGTTCACGGAAATAGCTCCTACGAGCAGTACTTC. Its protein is CSVHGNSSYEQYF.

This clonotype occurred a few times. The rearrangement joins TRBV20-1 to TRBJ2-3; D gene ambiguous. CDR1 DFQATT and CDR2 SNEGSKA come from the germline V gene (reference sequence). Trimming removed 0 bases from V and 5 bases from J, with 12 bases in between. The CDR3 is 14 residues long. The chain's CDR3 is CSARDPAPLDTQYF. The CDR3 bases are TGCAGTGCTAGAGATCCTGCACCTTTAGATACGCAGTATTTT.

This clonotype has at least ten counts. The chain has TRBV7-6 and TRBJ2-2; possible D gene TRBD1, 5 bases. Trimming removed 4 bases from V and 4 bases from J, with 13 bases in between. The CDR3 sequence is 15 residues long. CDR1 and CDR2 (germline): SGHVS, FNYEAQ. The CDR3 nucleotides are TGTGCCAGCAGCTCACCCTATAGGGGCACCGGGGAGCTGTTTTTT. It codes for CASSSPYRGTGELFF.

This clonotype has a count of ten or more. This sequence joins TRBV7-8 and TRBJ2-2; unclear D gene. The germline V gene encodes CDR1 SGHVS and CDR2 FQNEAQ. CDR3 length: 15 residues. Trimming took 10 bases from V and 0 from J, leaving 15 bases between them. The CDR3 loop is CATIKDDTNTGELFF. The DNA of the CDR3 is TGTGCCACCATAAAGGACGACACGAACACCGGGGAGCTGTTTTTT.

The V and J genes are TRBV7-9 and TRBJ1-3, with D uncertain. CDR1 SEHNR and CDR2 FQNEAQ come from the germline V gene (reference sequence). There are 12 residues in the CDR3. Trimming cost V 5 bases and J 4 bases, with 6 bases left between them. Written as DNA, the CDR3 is TGTGCCAGCAGCGGCACCGGAAACACCATATATTTT. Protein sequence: CASSGTGNTIYF. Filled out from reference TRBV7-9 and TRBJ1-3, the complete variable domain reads DTGVSQNPRHKITKRGQNVTFRCDPISEHNRLYWYRQTLGQGPEFLTYFQNEAQLEKSRLLSDRFSAERPKGSFSTLEIQRTEQGDSAMYLCASSGTGNTIYFGEGSWLTVV.

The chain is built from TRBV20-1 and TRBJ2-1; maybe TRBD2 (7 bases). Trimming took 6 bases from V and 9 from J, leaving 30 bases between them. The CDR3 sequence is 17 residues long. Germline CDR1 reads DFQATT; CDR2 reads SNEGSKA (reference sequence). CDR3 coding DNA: TGCAGTGCGGGGGGGCCCAGGGACGGTTCCTCCTCCGGTGAGCAGTTCTTC. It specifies CSAGGPRDGSSSGEQFF.

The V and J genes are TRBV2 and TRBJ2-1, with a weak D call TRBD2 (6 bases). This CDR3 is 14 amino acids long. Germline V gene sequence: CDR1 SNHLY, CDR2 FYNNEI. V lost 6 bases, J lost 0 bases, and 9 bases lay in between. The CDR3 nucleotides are TGTGCCAGCAGGCCAGCGGGCTCCTACAATGAGCAGTTCTTC. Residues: CASRPAGSYNEQFF.

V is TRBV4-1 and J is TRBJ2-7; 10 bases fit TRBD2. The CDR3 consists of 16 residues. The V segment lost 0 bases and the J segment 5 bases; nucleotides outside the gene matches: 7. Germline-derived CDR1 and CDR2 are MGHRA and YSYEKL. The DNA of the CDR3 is TGCGCCAGCAGCCAAGATTCCCTAGCGGGAGTCAACGAGCAGTACTTC. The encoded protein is CASSQDSLAGVNEQYF.

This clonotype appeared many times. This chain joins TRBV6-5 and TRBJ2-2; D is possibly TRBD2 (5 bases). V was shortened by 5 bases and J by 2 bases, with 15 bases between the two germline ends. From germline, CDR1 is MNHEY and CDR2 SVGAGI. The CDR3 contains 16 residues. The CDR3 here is CASSQAAGLNTGELFF. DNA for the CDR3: TGTGCCAGCAGTCAAGCTGCGGGCCTAAACACCGGGGAGCTGTTTTTT.

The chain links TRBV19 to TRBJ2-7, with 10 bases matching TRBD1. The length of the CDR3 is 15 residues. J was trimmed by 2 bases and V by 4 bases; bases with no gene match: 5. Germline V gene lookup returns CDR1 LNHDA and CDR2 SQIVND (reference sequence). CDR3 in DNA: TGTGCCAGTAGTAGCCGGGACAGGGGTCCCTACGAGCAGTACTTC. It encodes CASSSRDRGPYEQYF. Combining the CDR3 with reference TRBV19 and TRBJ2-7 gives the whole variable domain DGGITQSPKYLFRKEGQNVTLSCEQNLNHDAMYWYRQDPGQGLRLIYYSQIVNDFQKGDIAEGYSVSREKKESFPLTVTSAQKNPTAFYLCASSSRDRGPYEQYFGPGTRLTVT.

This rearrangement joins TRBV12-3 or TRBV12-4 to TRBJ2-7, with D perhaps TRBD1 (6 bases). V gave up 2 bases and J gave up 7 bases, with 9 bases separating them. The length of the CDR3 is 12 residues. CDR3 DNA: TGTGCCAGCAGTTTATGGGGGCGGGAGCAGTACTTC. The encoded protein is CASSLWGREQYF.